Sequencing of this TCR beta chain was carried out in a study of identical twins. General observations from the study: Insertions were reduced in abundant cord blood beta clonotypes but not in memory repertoires.

Template switching, a step in the protocol, added a universal primer site, and cDNA carried unique molecular identifiers. TCRdb re-called the 5' RACE reads with MiXCR, one entry per CDR3 protein. The sample shows 570,000 or so distinct CDR3 sequences, over 8.5% of them seen only once. This clonotype was found many times. Its antigen is currently unknown. An end of the junction does not agree with germline; a read error may underlie this. CDR3 size: 14 residues. The sample was also reused in another study, on yellow fever vaccine responses in identical twins.

Sequencing was performed on PBMCs. This sequence originates from a woman younger than 30 in good health. J is TRBJ2-3 and V is TRBV12-3 or TRBV12-4; no definite D call. The CDR3 coding sequence is TGCGCCAGCAGGTTGGCCGGCTACACAGATACGCAGTATTTT. Translation gives CASRLAGYTDTQYF.